One and the same sample provided the 16 T cell receptor beta chains below, sequenced in a study of metastatic and nonmetastatic thyroid tumors. Every patient was untreated before thyroid surgery. With MiXCR, TCRdb reprocessed the PCR reads. This table has some 41,000 clones, roughly 3.2% appearing once. The sequenced material came from blood. Receptors were obtained from a female donor with papillary thyroid cancer or a benign thyroid nodule (not recorded which). Some clones in this sample may be carry-over from other donors' samples.

This clone was seen many times. This chain uses TRBV2 with TRBJ1-4; 7 nucleotides line up with TRBD1. Trimming cost V 8 bases and J 6 bases; bases outside gene matches: 6. In germline, CDR1 is SNHLY, CDR2 FYNNEI. CDR3 length: 13 residues. The DNA for the CDR3 is TGTGCCAGCGGACAGGTGAAGGATGAAAAACTGTTTTTT. This sequence encodes CASGQVKDEKLFF.

Regarding this clone: The junction departs from germline at one end; a sequencing error may be responsible. The gene calls are TRBV15 and TRBJ1-5; D uncertain. The V gene's germline CDR1 is LNHNV and CDR2 YYDKDF (reference sequence). The CDR3 loop spans 13 amino acids. CDR3 amino acids: CATSRDLVGPQHF. CDR3 coding DNA: TGTGCCACCAGCAGAGATCTGGTTGGGCCCCAGCACTTT.

This clone was seen repeatedly, ten times or more. V gene TRBV6-1 combines with J gene TRBJ2-5; D may match TRBD1 or TRBD2 (9 bases each). Trimming shortened V by 6 bases and J by 5 bases, and 19 bases separated the two germline ends. The germline V gene encodes CDR1 MNHNS and CDR2 SASEGT. This CDR3 comprises 15 residues. CDR3 DNA sequence: TGTGCCAGCAGACAGGGGGCGCGGGGGGGGGAGACCCAGTACTTC. Protein product: CASRQGARGGETQYF.

This clone was recorded at least ten times. The chain employs TRBV5-1 and TRBJ2-7; D may be TRBD2 (7 bases). From germline, CDR1 is SGHRS and CDR2 YFSETQ. This CDR3 is built from 15 residues. With 0 bases removed from V and 3 bases from J, the gap between germline ends came to 13 bases. This chain's CDR3 is CASSLEGGGGYEQYF. CDR3 coding DNA: TGCGCCAGCAGCTTGGAGGGGGGGGGGGGCTACGAGCAGTACTTC. The entire variable domain, with the rest obtained from reference TRBV5-1 and TRBJ2-7, is as follows: KAGVTQTPRYLIKTRGQQVTLSCSPISGHRSVSWYQQTPGQGLQFLFEYFSETQRNKGNFPGRFSGRQFSNSRSEMNVSTLELGDSALYLCASSLEGGGGYEQYFGPGTRLTVT.

This clone was recorded a few times. This sequence joins TRBV28 and TRBJ1-6, with D uncertain. The CDR3 is 14 amino acids. Germline-derived CDR1 and CDR2 are MDHEN and SYDVKM. Trimming took 5 bases from V and 7 from J, leaving 12 bases between them. As DNA, the CDR3 is TGTGCCAGCAGTCGCCTGTTGGAGAATTCACCCCTCCACTTT. Translated: CASSRLLENSPLHF. Full variable domain (remainder filled in from reference TRBV28 and TRBJ1-6): DVKVTQSSRYLVKRTGEKVFLECVQDMDHENMFWYRQDPGLGLRLIYFSYDVKMKEKGDIPEGYSVSREKKERFSLILESASTNQTSMYLCASSRLLENSPLHFGNGTRLTVT.

This clone has a count of ten or more. The chain's CDR3 is CSATDRLAGHYNEQFF. DNA of the CDR3: TGCAGTGCTACAGACCGACTAGCGGGACATTACAATGAGCAGTTCTTC. The chain uses TRBV20-1 and TRBJ2-1, with 11 bases that match TRBD2. Germline CDR1 DFQATT, CDR2 SNEGSKA (reference sequence). This CDR3 contains 16 residues. J gave up 4 bases and V 4 bases, and 9 bases lay outside the gene matches.

A few counts support this clone. The chain carries TRBV12-3 or TRBV12-4 and TRBJ2-1; no firm D call. The CDR3 length is 14 residues. V was shortened by 7 bases and J by 3 bases, with 13 bases between the two germline ends. CDR3 protein: CASIARVGYNEQFF. CDR3 DNA: TGTGCCAGCATTGCGAGAGTGGGCTACAATGAGCAGTTCTTC.

The CDR3 is CASSPGLAGSYTQYF. CDR3 nucleotide sequence: TGTGCCAGCAGCCCGGGACTAGCGGGTTCTTATACGCAGTATTTT. The gene calls are TRBV12-3 or TRBV12-4 and TRBJ2-3; TRBD2 agrees at 12 bases. The junction had 8 bases not matched to a gene; V was cut back by 6 bases and J by 7 bases. The CDR3 has 15 amino acids.

This clone was picked up a small number of times. The chain couples TRBV20-1 to TRBJ2-3; D is unresolved. Germline loops: CDR1 DFQATT, CDR2 SNEGSKA (reference sequence). With 5 bases removed from V and 10 bases from J, the gap between germline ends came to 10 bases. This CDR3 is built from 10 residues. The CDR3 loop is CSAVGGSQYF. As DNA, the CDR3 is TGCAGTGCTGTCGGCGGTTCGCAGTATTTT.

For this clone: This sequence may be a read error, since a much larger clone differs from it by one base. The chain links TRBV5-1 to TRBJ2-5; 7 bases agree with TRBD1. The CDR3 covers 15 residues. The germline CDR1 and CDR2 sequences are SGHRS and YFSETQ. V lost 5 bases and J lost 5; bases outside the gene matches: 12. The CDR3: CASRLGTAIMETQYF. CDR3 in DNA: TGCGCCAGCAGACTGGGGACAGCGATAATGGAGACCCAGTACTTC.

This clone occurred many times. In nucleotides, the CDR3 is TGTGCCTGGAATCGGTTGGGGCCCTTGGGAGCTTTCTTT. It translates to CAWNRLGPLGAFF. This rearrangement joins TRBV30 to TRBJ1-1; D perhaps matches TRBD1 (5 bases). Germline loops: CDR1 GTSNPN, CDR2 SVGIG (reference sequence). Trimming removed 4 bases at V and 10 bases at J, with 19 bases between. This CDR3 spans 13 amino acids.

In its sample, this clone was seen many times. The V call is TRBV10-1, the J call TRBJ2-7; TRBD2 matches 7 bases. Germline CDR1 and CDR2: WNHNN and SYGVQD (reference sequence). The J segment lost 0 bases and the V segment lost 5 bases, leaving 16 bases of the junction unmatched. The CDR3 runs to 18 residues. The CDR3 loop reads CASSLSRASGLSSYEQYF. The CDR3 nucleotides are TGCGCCAGCAGTCTAAGTAGGGCTAGCGGACTTAGCTCCTACGAGCAGTACTTC.

This clone was recorded many times. V usage is TRBV5-5 and J usage is TRBJ1-5, with D possibly matching TRBD1 (6 bases). The V and J ends lost 4 bases and 2 bases respectively, with 13 bases between them. Germline CDR1 and CDR2: SGHKS and YYEKEE (reference sequence). The CDR3 loop spans 15 amino acids. The CDR3: CASSQDRLGNQPQHF. The CDR3 nucleotides are TGTGCCAGCAGCCAAGACAGGCTGGGCAATCAGCCCCAGCATTTT. The variable domain in full, completed from reference TRBV5-5 and TRBJ1-5, reads DAGVTQSPTHLIKTRGQQVTLRCSPISGHKSVSWYQQVLGQGPQFIFQYYEKEERGRGNFPDRFSARQFPNYSSELNVNALLLGDSALYLCASSQDRLGNQPQHFGDGTRLSIL.

The sample holds many counts of this clone. This chain joins TRBV14 and TRBJ2-1; no reliable D call. Germline lookup yields CDR1 SGHDN and CDR2 FVKESK. This CDR3 has 14 amino acids. The V gene lost 4 bases and the J gene lost 6 bases, with 13 bases spanning the gap. The CDR3 here is CASSPRGWANEQFF. The CDR3 DNA is TGTGCCAGCAGCCCGCGAGGCTGGGCCAATGAGCAGTTCTTC.

J is TRBJ2-1 and V is TRBV2; TRBD2 is a possible D gene (5 bases). Looked up from germline, CDR1 is SNHLY and CDR2 is FYNNEI. Trimming pared 8 bases from V and 7 bases from J, leaving 12 bases between. CDR3 size: 12 residues. CDR3 sequence: CASATILNEQFF. CDR3 sequence (DNA): TGTGCCAGCGCGACTATCTTGAATGAGCAGTTCTTC.

This clone was counted between two and nine times. The chain has TRBV6-6 and TRBJ1-6; a possible D gene is TRBD1 (6 bases). This CDR3 has 14 amino acids. The ends were cut back, 0 bases at V and 9 bases at J, with 9 bases in the middle. Germline V gene sequence: CDR1 MNHNY, CDR2 SVGAGI (reference sequence). As DNA, the CDR3 is TGTGCCAGCAGTTACTCGACCAGGGGTTCACCCCTCCACTTT. Its translation is CASSYSTRGSPLHF.